Below, one T cell receptor beta chain is given with its context. These data come from a study of early T cells in non-severe SARS-CoV-2 infection. Study as a whole: It was bulk RNA from unsorted whole blood that was sequenced, and the chains were unpaired.

Trimming cost V 4 bases and J 6 bases, with 13 bases left between them. This CDR3 comprises 13 residues. The V gene's germline CDR1 is SGHDT and CDR2 YYEEEE. The protocol attached unique molecular identifiers to individual cDNA molecules. TCRdb independently ran MiXCR on the 5' RACE reads; one entry per CDR3 protein. The sample holds roughly 40,000 distinct CDR3 sequences, 12% seen once. The sequence derives from an adult who was a healthcare worker with PCR-confirmed SARS-CoV-2 infection or an uninfected control (not recorded which). Specimen: whole blood. The chain combines TRBV5-6 with TRBJ1-2; D gene ambiguous. The CDR3, as DNA: TGTGCCAGCAGCCGGCTGTCCGGGCATGGCTACACCTTC. Translated: CASSRLSGHGYTF.